The 21 T cell receptor beta chains in this list originate from one sample, sequenced in a study of shared clonotypes between healthy human individuals. Some clones are missing from TCRdb's copy, which holds only in-frame ones; the method was immunoSEQ multiplex PCR. The table includes 2 million to 2.5 million clones, approximately 94% detected once. The specimen was naive CD4+ T cells sorted from blood. Subset defined: CD45RA+ positively selected. The receptors here all came from a man aged 18 to 30 in good health.

The genes are TRBV5-5 and TRBJ2-7; 7 positions match TRBD1. The CDR3 extends over 16 amino acids. V trimming: 1 base; J trimming: 0 bases; junction bases outside the gene matches: 7. Looked up from germline, CDR1 is SGHKS and CDR2 is YYEKEE (reference sequence). Here the CDR3 DNA reads TGTGCCAGCAGCTTGTTTCTAGCAGGGGGCTCCTACGAGCAGTACTTC. Protein sequence: CASSLFLAGGSYEQYF.

V is TRBV11-2 and J is TRBJ1-4, with 9 bases that match TRBD1. Germline-derived CDR1 and CDR2 are SGHAT and FQNNGV. This CDR3 region has 18 residues. The J segment lost 5 bases and the V segment lost 4 bases, leaving 14 bases of the junction unmatched. The CDR3 DNA sequence: TGTGCCAGCAGCTCCTGGACAGGGGCCCAAAGGGGAAATGAAAAACTGTTTTTT. Amino acid sequence: CASSSWTGAQRGNEKLFF. The variable domain in full, with the rest retrieved from reference TRBV11-2 and TRBJ1-4, is EAGVAQSPRYKIIEKRQSVAFWCNPISGHATLYWYQQILGQGPKLLIQFQNNGVVDDSQLPKDRFSAERLKGVDSTLKIQPAKLEDSAVYLCASSSWTGAQRGNEKLFFGSGTQLSVL.

The chain couples TRBV7-9 to TRBJ1-4; 8 nucleotides match TRBD1. Germline assignment: CDR1 SEHNR and CDR2 FQNEAQ (reference sequence). The CDR3 sequence is 15 residues long. V gave up 6 bases and J gave up 8 bases; unmatched junction bases: 11. The CDR3 coding sequence is TGTGCCAGCAGGCCAACAGGGGGATCAGAAGAAAAACTGTTTTTT. It codes for CASRPTGGSEEKLFF.

Comment on this clone: In the same sample, other DNA sequences code for this CDR3. The gene calls are TRBV28 and TRBJ2-7; D is possibly TRBD1 (5 bases). CDR1 is MDHEN, CDR2 SYDVKM, per germline. This CDR3 comprises 13 residues. The ends were cut back, 4 bases at V and 6 bases at J, with 13 bases in the middle. As DNA, the CDR3 is TGTGCCAGCAGTTCGACAAGTAGGGGCGAGCAGTACTTC. This translates into CASSSTSRGEQYF.

The rearrangement uses TRBV19 and TRBJ1-4; D unresolved. The CDR3 totals 15 residues. Per germline, CDR1 LNHDA and CDR2 SQIVND (reference sequence). With 10 bases removed from V and 0 bases from J, the gap between germline ends came to 15 bases. The chain's CDR3 is CATTDGSATNEKLFF. The DNA for the CDR3 is TGTGCCACCACTGACGGAAGCGCAACTAATGAAAAACTGTTTTTT.

The chain employs TRBV7-2 and TRBJ2-1, with D maybe TRBD1 (6 bases). The CDR3 consists of 15 residues. CDR1 and CDR2 from the germline V gene are SGHTA and FQGNSA. Deletions cut 4 bases from V and 5 bases from J, with 15 bases between. The CDR3 loop is CASSSQGGLNNEQFF. The DNA of the CDR3 is TGTGCCAGCAGCTCACAGGGTGGGTTAAACAATGAGCAGTTCTTC.

The gene calls are TRBV30 and TRBJ1-1; D not certain. This CDR3 is built from 13 residues. V was pared by 5 bases and J by 5 bases, with 15 bases between. Germline V lookup: CDR1 GTSNPN, CDR2 SVGIG (reference sequence). The CDR3 spells CAWYGRWETEAFF. DNA for the CDR3: TGTGCCTGGTACGGGAGATGGGAGACTGAAGCTTTCTTT.

Notes on this clone: The final CDR3 position lacks the conserved phenylalanine or tryptophan, pointing to a likely read error. This chain uses TRBV30 with TRBJ1-2; D is undetermined. V was trimmed by 2 bases and J by 4 bases, leaving 11 bases between them. There are 13 residues in the CDR3. Germline CDR1 is GTSNPN and CDR2 is SVGIG (reference sequence). CDR3 sequence (DNA): TGTGCCTGGAGTAGACGGACCTCCTATGGCTACACCCTC. It translates to CAWSRRTSYGYTL.

The chain combines TRBV29-1 with TRBJ1-4; D is unclear. The CDR3 consists of 11 residues. The V gene lost 2 bases and the J gene lost 8 bases, with 6 bases spanning the gap. Looked up from germline, CDR1 is SQVTM and CDR2 is ANQGSEA. The CDR3 sequence is CSVELSEKLFF. DNA for the CDR3: TGCAGCGTTGAATTGTCCGAAAAACTGTTTTTT.

The chain recombines TRBV2 with TRBJ2-2; no definite D call. The CDR3 extends over 10 amino acids. V dropped 9 bases and J dropped 6 bases, with 5 bases sitting between them. The germline gives CDR1 SNHLY, CDR2 FYNNEI. CDR3: CASLAGELFF. The CDR3 nucleotides read TGTGCCAGTTTGGCCGGGGAGCTGTTTTTT.

This rearrangement joins TRBV5-1 to TRBJ1-2; tentatively, D is TRBD1 (5 bases). The V end lost 4 bases, the J end lost 6 bases, and 10 bases lay between the germline ends. The germline gives CDR1 SGHRS, CDR2 YFSETQ. CDR3 length: 12 residues. The CDR3 sequence: CASSQQGNGYTF. CDR3 coding DNA: TGCGCCAGCAGCCAGCAGGGAAATGGCTACACCTTC.

On this clone itself: One junction end disagrees with the germline gene, perhaps due to a read error. The chain links TRBV7-7 to TRBJ2-2, with TRBD1 as a possible D gene (5 bases). The CDR3 is 14 amino acids. Germline-derived CDR1 and CDR2 are SSHAT and FNYEAQ (reference sequence). In DNA form, the CDR3 reads TGTGCTAGCAGCCAGACAGTTGACACCGGGGAGCTGTTTTTT. Its protein is CASSQTVDTGELFF.

The gene calls are TRBV5-6 and TRBJ2-2; 8 nucleotides line up with TRBD1. The V gene end was trimmed by 3 bases and the J gene end by 0 bases; junction bases not matched to a gene: 1. This CDR3 comprises 15 residues. Germline assignment: CDR1 SGHDT and CDR2 YYEEEE. In DNA, the CDR3 is TGTGCCAGCAGCTCACAGGGGGCGAACACCGGGGAGCTGTTTTTT. Translated: CASSSQGANTGELFF.

The genes are TRBV19 and TRBJ1-5; no clear D gene. The CDR3 contains 16 residues. V lost 5 bases and J lost 5, with 19 bases in between. Germline lookup yields CDR1 LNHDA and CDR2 SQIVND (reference sequence). Here the CDR3 reads CASSSTLKGAYQPQHF. Here the CDR3 DNA reads TGTGCCAGTAGTTCAACCCTTAAAGGCGCGTATCAGCCCCAGCATTTT.

The chain uses TRBV7-9 and TRBJ1-4, with a possible D match to TRBD1 (6 bases). V lost 1 base and J 7 bases, leaving 16 bases between the germline ends. Germline values: CDR1 SEHNR, CDR2 FQNEAQ (reference sequence). The CDR3 consists of 16 residues. CDR3 protein: CASSLEQGVLGEKLFF. CDR3 DNA: TGTGCCAGCAGCTTAGAACAGGGTGTTCTAGGTGAAAAACTGTTTTTT.

The gene calls are TRBV7-8 and TRBJ2-5, with TRBD2 matching 13 bases. Germline V CDR1 and CDR2: SGHVS, FQNEAQ. The junction had 8 bases not matched to a gene; V was cut back by 5 bases and J by 5 bases. This CDR3 has 16 amino acids. In nucleotides, the CDR3 is TGTGCCAGCAGCCTCCGGACTAGCGGGAGCTTGGAGACCCAGTACTTC. Translating it yields CASSLRTSGSLETQYF.

Regarding this clone: Other nucleotide sequences from this sample produce the same CDR3. The V and J genes are TRBV18 and TRBJ1-4; D gene uncertain. Between the trimmed V and J ends, which lost 2 bases and 4 bases, there was a span of 8 bases. This CDR3 comprises 14 residues. Germline V CDR1 and CDR2: KGHSH, LQKENI. CDR3 DNA sequence: TGTGCCAGCTCACCAGGCCAGATTAATGAAAAACTGTTTTTT. It specifies CASSPGQINEKLFF.

The rearrangement links TRBV5-1 to TRBJ1-5; the match to TRBD1 covers 9 bases. The CDR3 totals 15 residues. V lost 4 bases to trimming and J lost 7 bases; unmatched junction nucleotides: 9. Germline CDR1 and CDR2: SGHRS and YFSETQ. CDR3: CASSLNRGPGQPQHF. The CDR3 region has the DNA TGCGCCAGCAGCCTGAACAGGGGGCCGGGACAGCCCCAGCATTTT.

V is TRBV7-3 and J is TRBJ2-2, with D perhaps matching TRBD1 or TRBD2 (5 bases each). CDR1 is SGHTA, CDR2 FQGTGA, per germline. The CDR3 totals 16 residues. The V gene lost 4 bases and the J gene lost 2 bases, with 14 bases spanning the gap. This CDR3 reads CASSSVGVGNTGELFF. The CDR3 DNA reads as TGTGCCAGCAGCTCTGTGGGGGTTGGTAACACCGGGGAGCTGTTTTTT.

As regards this clone: Other DNA sequences in the same sample also yield this CDR3. The CDR3 coding sequence is TGCGCCAGCAGCTTGGCTCCGGACTTGAACACTGAAGCTTTCTTT. It encodes CASSLAPDLNTEAFF. The rearrangement joins TRBV5-1 to TRBJ1-1, with unresolved D. The CDR3 is 15 amino acids. CDR1 and CDR2 from the germline V gene are SGHRS and YFSETQ. The ends were cut back, 0 bases at V and 0 bases at J, with 9 bases in the middle.

This chain uses TRBV6-6 with TRBJ1-1; D may be TRBD1 (5 bases). The length of the CDR3 is 15 residues. Germline CDR1 is MNHNY and CDR2 is SVGAGI (reference sequence). The germline V and J ends were trimmed by 6 bases and 1 base, with 15 bases remaining between them. The CDR3 region has the DNA TGTGCCAGCAGACCGCGGGGCGGGGAGAACACTGAAGCTTTCTTT. Translating gives CASRPRGGENTEAFF.